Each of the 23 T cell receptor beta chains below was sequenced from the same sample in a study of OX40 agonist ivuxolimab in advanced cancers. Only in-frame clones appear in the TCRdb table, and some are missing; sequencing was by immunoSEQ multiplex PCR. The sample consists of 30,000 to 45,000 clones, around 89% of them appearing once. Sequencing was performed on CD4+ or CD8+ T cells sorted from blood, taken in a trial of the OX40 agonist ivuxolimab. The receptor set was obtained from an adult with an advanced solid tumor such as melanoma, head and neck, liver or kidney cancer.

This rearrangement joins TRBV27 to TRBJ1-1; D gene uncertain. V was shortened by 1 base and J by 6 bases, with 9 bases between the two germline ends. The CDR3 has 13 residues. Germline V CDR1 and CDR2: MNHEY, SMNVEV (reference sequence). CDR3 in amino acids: CASSLFLSAEAFF. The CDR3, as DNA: TGTGCCAGCAGTTTATTTCTAAGTGCTGAAGCTTTCTTT.

CDR3 sequence reads: CASSSPGGETQYF. The CDR3 nucleotides read TGTGCCAGCAGCTCCCCCGGGGGCGAGACCCAGTACTTC. The chain couples TRBV7-9 to TRBJ2-5; D tentatively fits TRBD1 or TRBD2 (6 bases each). The V gene's germline CDR1 is SEHNR and CDR2 FQNEAQ (reference sequence). The CDR3 spans 13 residues. Trimming took off 4 bases at V and 5 bases at J, with 11 bases between the two ends.

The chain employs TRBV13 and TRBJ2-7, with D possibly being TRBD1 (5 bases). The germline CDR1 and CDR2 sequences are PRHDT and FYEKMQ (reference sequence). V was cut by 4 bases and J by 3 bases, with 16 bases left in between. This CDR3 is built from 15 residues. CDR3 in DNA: TGTGCCAGCAGCTCCCTAACCGACAGCTACTACGAGCAGTACTTC. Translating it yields CASSSLTDSYYEQYF.

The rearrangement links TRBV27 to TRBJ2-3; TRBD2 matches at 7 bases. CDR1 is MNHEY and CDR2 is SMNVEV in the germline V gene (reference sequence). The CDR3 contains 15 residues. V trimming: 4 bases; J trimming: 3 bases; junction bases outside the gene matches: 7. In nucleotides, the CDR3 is TGTGCCAGCAGTTATAGCGGGTCTTCTACAGATACGCAGTATTTT. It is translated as CASSYSGSSTDTQYF.

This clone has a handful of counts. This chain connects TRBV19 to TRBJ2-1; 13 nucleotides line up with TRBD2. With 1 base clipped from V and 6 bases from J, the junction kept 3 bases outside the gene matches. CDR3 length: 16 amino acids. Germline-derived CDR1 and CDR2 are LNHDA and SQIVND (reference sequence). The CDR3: CASSIVGLAGANEQFF. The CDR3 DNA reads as TGTGCCAGTAGTATAGTTGGACTAGCGGGAGCCAATGAGCAGTTCTTC. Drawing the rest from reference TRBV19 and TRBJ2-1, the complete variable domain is DGGITQSPKYLFRKEGQNVTLSCEQNLNHDAMYWYRQDPGQGLRLIYYSQIVNDFQKGDIAEGYSVSREKKESFPLTVTSAQKNPTAFYLCASSIVGLAGANEQFFGPGTRLTVL.

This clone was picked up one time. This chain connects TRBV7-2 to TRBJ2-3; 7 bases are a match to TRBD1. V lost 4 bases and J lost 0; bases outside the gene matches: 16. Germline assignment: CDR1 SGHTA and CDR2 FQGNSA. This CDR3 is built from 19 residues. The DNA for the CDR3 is TGTGCCAGCAGCTCCGACCCGACAGGGATTACTGTTAGCACAGATACGCAGTATTTT. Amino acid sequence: CASSSDPTGITVSTDTQYF.

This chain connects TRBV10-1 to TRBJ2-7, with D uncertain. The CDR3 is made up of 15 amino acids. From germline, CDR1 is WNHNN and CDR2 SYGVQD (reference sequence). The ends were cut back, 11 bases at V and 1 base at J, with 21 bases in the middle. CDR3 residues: CAGPMDGYPSYEQYF. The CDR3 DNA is TGCGCCGGACCCATGGACGGGTACCCGTCCTACGAGCAGTACTTC.

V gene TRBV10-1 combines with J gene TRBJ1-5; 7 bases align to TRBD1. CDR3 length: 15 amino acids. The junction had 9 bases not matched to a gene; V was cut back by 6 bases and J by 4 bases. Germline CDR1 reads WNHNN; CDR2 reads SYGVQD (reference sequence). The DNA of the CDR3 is TGCGCCAGCAGCGGAACAGGGGTAGGGAATCAGCCCCAGCATTTT. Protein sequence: CASSGTGVGNQPQHF.

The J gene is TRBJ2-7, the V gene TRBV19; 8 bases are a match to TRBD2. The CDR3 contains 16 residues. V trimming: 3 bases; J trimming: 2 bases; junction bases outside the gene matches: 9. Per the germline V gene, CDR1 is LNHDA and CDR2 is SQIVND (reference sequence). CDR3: CASSIALLAETYEQYF. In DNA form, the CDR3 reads TGTGCCAGTAGTATCGCTTTACTAGCGGAAACCTACGAGCAGTACTTC.

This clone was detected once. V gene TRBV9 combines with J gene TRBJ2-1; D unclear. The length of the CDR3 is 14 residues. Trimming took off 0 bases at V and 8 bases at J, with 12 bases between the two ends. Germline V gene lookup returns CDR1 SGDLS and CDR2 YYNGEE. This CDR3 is CASSVGDQPHEQFF. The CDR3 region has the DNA TGTGCCAGCAGCGTAGGAGACCAGCCCCATGAGCAGTTCTTC.

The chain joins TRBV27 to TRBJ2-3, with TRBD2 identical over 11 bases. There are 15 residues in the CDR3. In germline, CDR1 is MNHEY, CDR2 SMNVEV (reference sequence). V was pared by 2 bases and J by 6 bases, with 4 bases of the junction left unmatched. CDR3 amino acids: CASSLAASGRDTQYF. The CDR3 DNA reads TGTGCCAGCAGTTTAGCGGCTAGCGGGAGGGATACGCAGTATTTT.

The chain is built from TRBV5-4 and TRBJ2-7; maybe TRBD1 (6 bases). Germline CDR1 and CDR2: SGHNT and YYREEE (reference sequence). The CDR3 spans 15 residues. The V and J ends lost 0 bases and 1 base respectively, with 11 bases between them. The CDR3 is CASSLDGGQSYEQYF. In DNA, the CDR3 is TGTGCCAGCAGCTTGGATGGGGGCCAGTCCTACGAGCAGTACTTC.

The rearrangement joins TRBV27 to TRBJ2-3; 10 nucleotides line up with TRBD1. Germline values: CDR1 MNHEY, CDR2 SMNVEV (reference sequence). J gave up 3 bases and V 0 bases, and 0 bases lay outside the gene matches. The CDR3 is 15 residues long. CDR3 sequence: CASSLSGQGTDTQYF. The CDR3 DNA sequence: TGTGCCAGCAGTTTATCGGGACAGGGGACAGATACGCAGTATTTT.

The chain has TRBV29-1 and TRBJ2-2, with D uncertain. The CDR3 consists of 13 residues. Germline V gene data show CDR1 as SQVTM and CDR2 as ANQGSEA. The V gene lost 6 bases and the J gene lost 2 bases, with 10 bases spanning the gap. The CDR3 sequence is CSVGPLNTGELFF. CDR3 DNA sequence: TGCAGCGTAGGACCCCTTAACACCGGGGAGCTGTTTTTT.

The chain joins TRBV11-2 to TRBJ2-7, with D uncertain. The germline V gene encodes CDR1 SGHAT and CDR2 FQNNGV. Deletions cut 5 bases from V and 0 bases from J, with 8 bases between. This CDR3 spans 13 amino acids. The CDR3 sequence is CASSPPLSYEQYF. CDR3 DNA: TGTGCCAGCAGCCCCCCCCTCTCCTACGAGCAGTACTTC.

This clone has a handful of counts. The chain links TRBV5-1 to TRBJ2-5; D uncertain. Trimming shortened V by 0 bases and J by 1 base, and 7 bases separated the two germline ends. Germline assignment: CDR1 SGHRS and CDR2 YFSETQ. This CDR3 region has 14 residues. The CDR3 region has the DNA TGCGCCAGCAGCTTGGTTGGCAGCCAAGAGACCCAGTACTTC. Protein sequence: CASSLVGSQETQYF.

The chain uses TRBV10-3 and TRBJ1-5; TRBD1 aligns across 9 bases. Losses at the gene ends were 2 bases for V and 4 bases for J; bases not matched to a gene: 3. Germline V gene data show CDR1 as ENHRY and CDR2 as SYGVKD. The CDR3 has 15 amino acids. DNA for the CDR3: TGTGCCATCAGTGAGGAGACAGGGGGAAATCAGCCCCAGCATTTT. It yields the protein CAISEETGGNQPQHF.

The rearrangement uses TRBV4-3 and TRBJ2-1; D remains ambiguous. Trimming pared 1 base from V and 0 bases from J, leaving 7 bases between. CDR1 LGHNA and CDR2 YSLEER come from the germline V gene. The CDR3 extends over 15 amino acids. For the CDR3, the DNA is TGCGCCAGCAGCCAAGTCTGGAACTCCTACAATGAGCAGTTCTTC. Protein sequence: CASSQVWNSYNEQFF.

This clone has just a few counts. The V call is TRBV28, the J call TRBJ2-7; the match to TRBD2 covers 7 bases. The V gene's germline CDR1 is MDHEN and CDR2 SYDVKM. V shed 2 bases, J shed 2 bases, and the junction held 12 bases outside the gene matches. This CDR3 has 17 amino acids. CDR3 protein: CASSLNPGLVWAYEQYF. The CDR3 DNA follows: TGTGCCAGCAGTTTAAACCCCGGACTAGTTTGGGCCTACGAGCAGTACTTC.

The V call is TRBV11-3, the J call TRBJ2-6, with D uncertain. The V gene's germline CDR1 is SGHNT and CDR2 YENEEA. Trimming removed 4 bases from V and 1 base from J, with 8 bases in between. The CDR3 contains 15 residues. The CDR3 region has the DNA TGTGCCAGCAGCTCTAGGGATTCTGGGGCCAACGTCCTGACTTTC. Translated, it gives CASSSRDSGANVLTF.

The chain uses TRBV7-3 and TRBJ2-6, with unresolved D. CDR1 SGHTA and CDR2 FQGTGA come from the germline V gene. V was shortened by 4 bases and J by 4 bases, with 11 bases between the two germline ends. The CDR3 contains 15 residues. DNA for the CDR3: TGTGCCAGCAGCTCCACTCCCACCGGGGCCAACGTCCTGACTTTC. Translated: CASSSTPTGANVLTF.

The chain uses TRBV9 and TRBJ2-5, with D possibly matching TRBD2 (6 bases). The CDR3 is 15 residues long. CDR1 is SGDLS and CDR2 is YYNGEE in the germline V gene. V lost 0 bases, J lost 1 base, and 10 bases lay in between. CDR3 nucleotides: TGTGCCAGCAGCGTAGGCGCTAGCGCCCAAGAGACCCAGTACTTC. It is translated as CASSVGASAQETQYF.

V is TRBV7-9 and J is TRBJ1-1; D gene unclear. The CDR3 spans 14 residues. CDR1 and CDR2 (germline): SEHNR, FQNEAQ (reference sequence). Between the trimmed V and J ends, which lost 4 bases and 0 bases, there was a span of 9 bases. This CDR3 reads CASSSAWVNTEAFF. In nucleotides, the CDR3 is TGTGCCAGCAGCTCTGCCTGGGTGAACACTGAAGCTTTCTTT.